This TCR beta chain is from a study of OX40 agonist ivuxolimab in advanced cancers. The table came from immunoSEQ multiplex PCR; TCRdb's copy has only in-frame clones and leaves some out. The table records some 50,000 clones, 70% to 90% of them present only once. Losses at the gene ends were 5 bases for V and 3 bases for J; bases not matched to a gene: 5. Germline V gene sequence: CDR1 SGHVS, CDR2 FQNEAQ. CDR3 length: 15 amino acids. Sequencing used CD4+ or CD8+ T cells sorted from blood, obtained in a trial of the OX40 agonist ivuxolimab. V usage is TRBV7-8 and J usage is TRBJ2-2; 8 nucleotides line up with TRBD2. This TCR was sampled from an adult with an advanced solid tumor such as melanoma, head and neck, liver or kidney cancer. This CDR3 reads CASSRSSGHTGELFF. CDR3 in DNA: TGTGCCAGCAGCCGGTCTAGCGGGCACACCGGGGAGCTGTTTTTT.